The source of this T cell receptor beta chain is a study of T cell responses to AZD1222 COVID-19 vaccine. Comments on this clone: As yet, its antigen is unknown.

Some clones are missing from TCRdb's copy, which holds only in-frame ones; the method was immunoSEQ multiplex PCR. Seen here are 95,000 to 150,000 clones, roughly 85% observed once, and the top ten hold about 9.8%. Trimming took 1 base from V and 2 from J, leaving 7 bases between them. Germline-derived CDR1 and CDR2 are SGHVS and FQNEAQ. This CDR3 has 14 amino acids. Points from the study as a whole: Unmutated variant regions reportedly attract nearly half of all spike-specific TCRs.

The chain joins TRBV7-8 to TRBJ2-3; D ambiguous. The sequence derives from an adult in good health. The sample here was peripheral blood, taken on day 0 of AZD1222 vaccination. The CDR3 nucleotides read TGTGCCAGCAGCTTAGGGGCAAACACAGATACGCAGTATTTT. Translation: CASSLGANTDTQYF.